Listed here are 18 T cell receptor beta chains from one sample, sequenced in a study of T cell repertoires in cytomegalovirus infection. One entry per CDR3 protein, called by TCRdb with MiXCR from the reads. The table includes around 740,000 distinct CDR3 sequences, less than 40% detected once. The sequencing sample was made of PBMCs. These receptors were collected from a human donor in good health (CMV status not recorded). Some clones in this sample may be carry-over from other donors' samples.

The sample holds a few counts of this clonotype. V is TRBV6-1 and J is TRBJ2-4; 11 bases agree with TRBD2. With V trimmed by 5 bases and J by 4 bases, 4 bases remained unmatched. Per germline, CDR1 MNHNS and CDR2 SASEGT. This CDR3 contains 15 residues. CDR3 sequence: CASSTGTSGKNIQYF. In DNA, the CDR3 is TGTGCCAGCAGTACGGGGACTAGCGGAAAAAACATTCAGTACTTC.

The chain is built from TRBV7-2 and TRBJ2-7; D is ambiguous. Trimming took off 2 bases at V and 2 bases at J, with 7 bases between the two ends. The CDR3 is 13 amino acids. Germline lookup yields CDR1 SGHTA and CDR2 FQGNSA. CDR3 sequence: CASSLTWAYEQYF. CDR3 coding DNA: TGTGCCAGCAGCTTAACCTGGGCCTACGAGCAGTACTTC.

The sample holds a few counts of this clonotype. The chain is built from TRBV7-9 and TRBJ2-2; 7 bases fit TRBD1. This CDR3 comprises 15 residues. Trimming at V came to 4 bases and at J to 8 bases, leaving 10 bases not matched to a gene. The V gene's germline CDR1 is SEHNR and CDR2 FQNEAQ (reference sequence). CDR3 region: CASSSSDRLAGELFF. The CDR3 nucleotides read TGTGCCAGCAGCTCCTCGGACAGGCTTGCTGGGGAGCTGTTTTTT.

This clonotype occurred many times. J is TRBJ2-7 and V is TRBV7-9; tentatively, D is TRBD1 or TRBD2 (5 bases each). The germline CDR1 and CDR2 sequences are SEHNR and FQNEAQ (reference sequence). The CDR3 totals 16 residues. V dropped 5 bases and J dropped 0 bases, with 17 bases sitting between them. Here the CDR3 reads CASSGPGTYSSYEQYF. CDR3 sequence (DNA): TGTGCCAGCAGCGGCCCCGGGACCTATAGCTCCTACGAGCAGTACTTC.

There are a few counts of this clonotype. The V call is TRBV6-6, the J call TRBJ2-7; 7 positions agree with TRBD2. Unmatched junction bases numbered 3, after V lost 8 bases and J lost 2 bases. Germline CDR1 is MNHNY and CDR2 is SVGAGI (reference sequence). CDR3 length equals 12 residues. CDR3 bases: TGTGCCAGCGACCGGGGGGCCTACGAGCAGTACTTC. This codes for CASDRGAYEQYF.

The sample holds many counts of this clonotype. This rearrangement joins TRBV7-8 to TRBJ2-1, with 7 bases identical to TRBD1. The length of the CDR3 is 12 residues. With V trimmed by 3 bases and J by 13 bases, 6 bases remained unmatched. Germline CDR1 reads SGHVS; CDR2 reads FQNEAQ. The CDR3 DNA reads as TGTGCCAGCAGCTTCACCCGGGACAGCCAGTTCTTC. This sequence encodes CASSFTRDSQFF.

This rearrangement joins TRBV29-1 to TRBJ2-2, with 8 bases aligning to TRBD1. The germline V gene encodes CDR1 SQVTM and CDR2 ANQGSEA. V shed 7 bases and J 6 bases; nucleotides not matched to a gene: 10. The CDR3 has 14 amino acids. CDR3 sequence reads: CSATGQGGAGELFF. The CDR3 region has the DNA TGCAGCGCGACAGGACAGGGAGGAGCCGGGGAGCTGTTTTTT.

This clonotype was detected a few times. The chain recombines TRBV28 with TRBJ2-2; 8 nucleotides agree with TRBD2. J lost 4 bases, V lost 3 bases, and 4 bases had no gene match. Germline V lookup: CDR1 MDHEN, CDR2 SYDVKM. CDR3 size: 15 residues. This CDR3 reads CASSFGTRTTGELFF. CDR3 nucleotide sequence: TGTGCCAGCAGTTTCGGGACTAGAACCACCGGGGAGCTGTTTTTT. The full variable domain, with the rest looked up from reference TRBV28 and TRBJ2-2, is DVKVTQSSRYLVKRTGEKVFLECVQDMDHENMFWYRQDPGLGLRLIYFSYDVKMKEKGDIPEGYSVSREKKERFSLILESASTNQTSMYLCASSFGTRTTGELFFGEGSRLTVL.

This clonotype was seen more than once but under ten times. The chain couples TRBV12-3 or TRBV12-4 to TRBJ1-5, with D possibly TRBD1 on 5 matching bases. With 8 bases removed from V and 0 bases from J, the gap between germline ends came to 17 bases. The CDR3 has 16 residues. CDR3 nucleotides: TGTGCCAGCGGGGGGGGTTTGGGCCGTAGCAATCAGCCCCAGCATTTT. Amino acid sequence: CASGGGLGRSNQPQHF.

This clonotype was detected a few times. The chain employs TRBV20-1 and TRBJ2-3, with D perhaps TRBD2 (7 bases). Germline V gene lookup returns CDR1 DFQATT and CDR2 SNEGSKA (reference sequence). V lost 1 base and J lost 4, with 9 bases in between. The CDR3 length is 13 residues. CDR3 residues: CSARGGGADTQYF. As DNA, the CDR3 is TGCAGTGCTAGAGGAGGGGGGGCAGATACGCAGTATTTT.

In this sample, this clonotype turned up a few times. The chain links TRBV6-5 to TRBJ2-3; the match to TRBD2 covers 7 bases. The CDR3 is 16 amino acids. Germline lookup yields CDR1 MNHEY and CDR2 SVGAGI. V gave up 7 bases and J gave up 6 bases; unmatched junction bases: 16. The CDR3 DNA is TGTGCCAGCAAGGACCGGGTAGCGGGCTCAGGGGATACGCAGTATTTT. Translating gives CASKDRVAGSGDTQYF.

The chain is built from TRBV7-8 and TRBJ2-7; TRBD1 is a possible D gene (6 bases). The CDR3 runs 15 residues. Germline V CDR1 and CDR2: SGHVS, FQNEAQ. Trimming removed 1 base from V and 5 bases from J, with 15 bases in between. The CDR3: CASSLVEGTFDEQYF. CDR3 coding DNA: TGTGCCAGCAGCTTAGTAGAAGGGACATTCGACGAGCAGTACTTC.

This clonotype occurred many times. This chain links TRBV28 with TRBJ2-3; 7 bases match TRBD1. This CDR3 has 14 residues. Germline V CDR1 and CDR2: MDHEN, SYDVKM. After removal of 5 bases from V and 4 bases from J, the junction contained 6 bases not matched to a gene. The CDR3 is CASSQGGRSDTQYF. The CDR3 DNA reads TGTGCCAGCAGTCAAGGGGGCCGTTCAGATACGCAGTATTTT.

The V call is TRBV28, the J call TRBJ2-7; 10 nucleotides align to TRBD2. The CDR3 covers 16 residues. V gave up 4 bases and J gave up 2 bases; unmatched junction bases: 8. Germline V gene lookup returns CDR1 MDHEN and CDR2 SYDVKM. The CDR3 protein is CASSSPGLAVTYEQYF. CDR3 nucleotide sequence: TGTGCCAGCAGTTCTCCCGGACTAGCGGTTACCTACGAGCAGTACTTC.

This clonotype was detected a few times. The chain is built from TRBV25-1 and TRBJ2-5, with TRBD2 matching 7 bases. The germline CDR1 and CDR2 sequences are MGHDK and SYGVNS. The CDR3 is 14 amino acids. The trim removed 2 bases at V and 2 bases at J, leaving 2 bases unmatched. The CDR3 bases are TGTGCCAGCAGTGAACTGGGGGGGCAAGAGACCCAGTACTTC. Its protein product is CASSELGGQETQYF.

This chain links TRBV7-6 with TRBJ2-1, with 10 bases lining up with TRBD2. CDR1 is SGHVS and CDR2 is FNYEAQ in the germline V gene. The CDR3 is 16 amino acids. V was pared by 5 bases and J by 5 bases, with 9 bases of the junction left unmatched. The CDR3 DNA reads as TGTGCCAGCAGCCGTGATACTAGCGGGGTAAACAATGAGCAGTTCTTC. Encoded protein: CASSRDTSGVNNEQFF.

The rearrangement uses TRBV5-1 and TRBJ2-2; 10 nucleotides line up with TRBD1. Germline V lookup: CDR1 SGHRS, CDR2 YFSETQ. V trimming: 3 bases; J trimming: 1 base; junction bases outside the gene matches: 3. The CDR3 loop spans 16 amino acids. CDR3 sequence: CASSSGQGLNTGELFF. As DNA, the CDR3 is TGCGCCAGCAGCTCGGGACAGGGGTTGAACACCGGGGAGCTGTTTTTT.

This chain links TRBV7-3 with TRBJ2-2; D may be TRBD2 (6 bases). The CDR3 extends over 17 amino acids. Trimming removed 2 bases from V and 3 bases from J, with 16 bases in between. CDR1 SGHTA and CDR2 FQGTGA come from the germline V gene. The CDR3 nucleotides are TGTGCCAGCAGCTTAGAGTCCGGGAGCGGCGACACCGGGGAGCTGTTTTTT. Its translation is CASSLESGSGDTGELFF.